A single sample gave rise to the 5 T cell receptor beta chains below, sequenced in a study of blood T cell repertoires in COVID-19. Libraries were prepared by immunoSEQ multiplex PCR; TCRdb keeps only in-frame clonotypes and omits some of them. This table holds some 240,000 clones, approximately 88% found once. The sample comprised PBMCs or T cells enriched from blood (not recorded which). The receptors here all came from a woman aged 40 to 50 who had been exposed to COVID-19.

This clone was counted a few times. V usage is TRBV24-1 and J usage is TRBJ1-2, with D perhaps matching TRBD1 (5 bases). V gave up 3 bases and J gave up 7 bases, with 11 bases separating them. The length of the CDR3 is 13 residues. Germline CDR1 is KGHDR and CDR2 is SFDVKD. The chain's CDR3 is CATSDPGAGGYTF. The CDR3 nucleotides are TGTGCCACCAGTGATCCTGGGGCCGGTGGCTACACCTTC.

V and J are TRBV27 and TRBJ2-1, with TRBD2 identical over 11 bases. Germline trimming cut 5 bases from V and 9 bases from J; bases unmatched to any gene: 6. This CDR3 is built from 14 residues. The V gene's germline CDR1 is MNHEY and CDR2 SMNVEV (reference sequence). The CDR3 coding sequence is TGTGCCAGCAGTACCACTAGCGGGGGTTTTGAGCAGTTCTTC. It yields the protein CASSTTSGGFEQFF.

The chain recombines TRBV19 with TRBJ2-1; tentative D call: TRBD1 (7 bases). Germline-derived CDR1 and CDR2 are LNHDA and SQIVND (reference sequence). V was clipped by 6 bases and J by 5 bases, with 17 bases between them. This CDR3 has 15 residues. CDR3 nucleotides: TGTGCCAGTAGCAATCCAGGGGGGCCAGACAATGAGCAGTTCTTC. This sequence encodes CASSNPGGPDNEQFF.

Worth noting for this clone: One end of the junction varies from germline; a read error may be responsible. The CDR3 loop reads CASSLTVLSTEAFF. DNA of the CDR3: TGTGCCAGCAGCTTGACAGTGTTGAGCACTGAAGCTTTCTTT. This chain links TRBV5-1 with TRBJ1-1; tentative D call: TRBD1 (5 bases). This CDR3 spans 14 amino acids. The germline CDR1 and CDR2 sequences are SGHRS and YFSETQ.

The chain uses TRBV27 and TRBJ2-3, with TRBD2 identical over 10 bases. The CDR3 is 15 amino acids. Germline assignment: CDR1 MNHEY and CDR2 SMNVEV (reference sequence). With V trimmed by 8 bases and J by 3 bases, 8 bases remained unmatched. CDR3 sequence (DNA): TGTGCCAGCTCGTTTAGTAGCGGGGGGACAGATACGCAGTATTTT. Translation: CASSFSSGGTDTQYF.